Following are 16 T cell receptor beta chains from one sample sequenced in a study of T cells after posttransplantation cyclophosphamide (TCRdb year 2016). The receptor library was made with the immunoSEQ multiplex PCR assay. TCRdb stores this immuneACCESS table with in-frame sequences only. Part of the clones is absent; in the studies checked, under half of the shortfall reflects unresolved V genes, and no reason is known for the rest. The sample profile shows about 7,800 clones; 85% to 90% of them were found once. The ten biggest clones cover 0.95% to 1.5% of the sample. Per the publication, the treatment or condition label means: high-dose cyclophosphamide on days +3 and +4 as single-agent GVHD prophylaxis. Busulfan and fludarabine conditioning, a related or unrelated marrow graft, and cyclophosphamide on days +3 and +4 were given to PTCy patients. The sample consisted of CD4+ T cells sorted from blood, taken 1,300 to 1,500 days after allogeneic stem cell transplant with posttransplant cyclophosphamide. These receptors originate from a female patient aged 50-59 years who received an allogeneic stem cell transplant from a related donor, was CMV-positive, and had no GVHD. After a transplant, the graft donor may have provided part of the T cells.

The chain recombines TRBV4-3 with TRBJ2-3; 7 bases agree with TRBD2. The CDR3 contains 16 residues. Germline loops: CDR1 LGHNA, CDR2 YSLEER. Trimming at V came to 0 bases and at J to 5 bases, leaving 8 bases not matched to a gene. CDR3 loop: CASSQEGRAVIDTQYF. In nucleotides, the CDR3 is TGCGCCAGCAGCCAAGAAGGGAGGGCCGTGATAGATACGCAGTATTTT.

Details on this clone: A junction end diverges from the germline sequence, so it may reflect a read error. The chain combines TRBV4-1 with TRBJ2-5, with D possibly TRBD1 on 6 matching bases. Germline V CDR1 and CDR2: MGHRA, YSYEKL. The CDR3 runs to 16 residues. This chain's CDR3 is CTSSQGAGGGLETQYF. DNA of the CDR3: TGCACCAGCAGCCAAGGGGCGGGTGGGGGCTTGGAGACCCAGTACTTC.

This rearrangement joins TRBV27 to TRBJ2-2; unclear D gene. Germline V gene lookup returns CDR1 MNHEY and CDR2 SMNVEV (reference sequence). V was shortened by 1 base and J by 1 base, with 10 bases between the two germline ends. This CDR3 is 16 amino acids long. The CDR3 DNA reads as TGTGCCAGCAGTTTATTTGCCCCGGGGAACACCGGGGAGCTGTTTTTT. It codes for CASSLFAPGNTGELFF.

The CDR3 bases are TGTGCCACCTCGGGACAGGGGAACACCGGGGAGCTGTTTTTT. Translation: CATSGQGNTGELFF. The V gene is TRBV27, the J gene TRBJ2-2; 9 bases are shared with TRBD1. The V and J ends lost 10 bases and 1 base, in that order; junction bases with no gene match: 4. This CDR3 comprises 14 residues. Germline CDR1 is MNHEY and CDR2 is SMNVEV (reference sequence).

The chain combines TRBV5-1 with TRBJ2-3; 7 nucleotides agree with TRBD1. The length of the CDR3 is 16 residues. The V gene end was trimmed by 5 bases and the J gene end by 3 bases; junction bases not matched to a gene: 12. The germline V gene has CDR1 SGHRS and CDR2 YFSETQ. This CDR3 is CASRVLETGLTDTQYF. DNA for the CDR3: TGCGCCAGCAGAGTCTTGGAGACAGGGTTAACAGATACGCAGTATTTT.

The sample holds one count of this clone. The V call is TRBV19, the J call TRBJ1-5; D is possibly TRBD1 (5 bases). Germline V lookup: CDR1 LNHDA, CDR2 SQIVND (reference sequence). With 5 bases removed from V and 2 bases from J, the gap between germline ends came to 13 bases. This CDR3 is built from 15 residues. The CDR3 loop is CASSSPTGGNQPQHF. CDR3 nucleotide sequence: TGTGCCAGTAGTTCCCCCACAGGTGGCAATCAGCCCCAGCATTTT.

The rearrangement uses TRBV7-9 and TRBJ2-3; the D gene is possibly TRBD2 (5 bases). Germline V gene data show CDR1 as SEHNR and CDR2 as FQNEAQ (reference sequence). V shed 10 bases and J shed 6 bases, with 14 bases lying between them. This CDR3 region has 12 residues. The CDR3 DNA reads TGTGCCACCTCGAGCGGTTCCGATACGCAGTATTTT. It encodes CATSSGSDTQYF.

Only a few counts were recorded for this clone. The chain uses TRBV9 and TRBJ1-3, with a possible D match to TRBD1 (6 bases). Germline CDR1 reads SGDLS; CDR2 reads YYNGEE. The CDR3 runs to 18 residues. Trimming removed 0 bases from V and 0 bases from J, with 16 bases in between. The CDR3 DNA is TGTGCCAGCAGCGTAGTGGGCGCAGGGGCCTACTCTGGAAACACCATATATTTT. As protein: CASSVVGAGAYSGNTIYF.

The V and J genes are TRBV14 and TRBJ1-2; 9 positions agree with TRBD1. The trim removed 1 base at V and 5 bases at J, leaving 14 bases unmatched. Germline-derived CDR1 and CDR2 are SGHDN and FVKESK. This CDR3 has 18 residues. This chain's CDR3 is CASSQVLDRGRLGYGYTF. The DNA for the CDR3 is TGTGCCAGCAGCCAAGTCCTGGACAGGGGACGGCTCGGGTATGGCTACACCTTC.

This chain links TRBV4-2 with TRBJ2-2; 13 nucleotides agree with TRBD2. After removal of 4 bases from V and 3 bases from J, the junction contained 11 bases not matched to a gene. Germline-derived CDR1 and CDR2 are LGHNA and YNFKEQ. The CDR3 is 19 residues long. In DNA form, the CDR3 reads TGTGCCAGCAGCCCCTTGGGACTAGCGGGGAGGTTTGACACCGGGGAGCTGTTTTTT. Translation: CASSPLGLAGRFDTGELFF.

This rearrangement joins TRBV11-2 to TRBJ2-6, with D hard to call. V was clipped by 0 bases and J by 0 bases, with 3 bases between them. Germline V lookup: CDR1 SGHAT, CDR2 FQNNGV. The CDR3 consists of 15 residues. The DNA of the CDR3 is TGTGCCAGCAGCTTAGACAGCTCTGGGGCCAACGTCCTGACTTTC. Protein: CASSLDSSGANVLTF.

This clone was recorded only once. The gene calls are TRBV30 and TRBJ2-4; D not certain. Germline values: CDR1 GTSNPN, CDR2 SVGIG (reference sequence). The CDR3 runs 15 residues. The V end lost 3 bases, the J end lost 0 bases, and 12 bases lay between the germline ends. CDR3 residues: CAWSPPVLAKNIQYF. In nucleotides, the CDR3 is TGTGCCTGGAGCCCTCCGGTACTAGCCAAAAACATTCAGTACTTC.

The CDR3 DNA follows: TGTGCCAGCAGTTCAACAGGGAGCACAGATACGCAGTATTTT. Translating gives CASSSTGSTDTQYF. The chain has TRBV6-5 and TRBJ2-3; D is possibly TRBD1 (6 bases). Germline assignment: CDR1 MNHEY and CDR2 SVGAGI. There are 14 residues in the CDR3. Trimming left V 4 bases short and J 0 bases short, with 8 bases between.

This rearrangement joins TRBV7-9 to TRBJ1-2; perhaps TRBD1 as D (5 bases). Germline values: CDR1 SEHNR, CDR2 FQNEAQ (reference sequence). The CDR3 sequence is 14 residues long. Trimming took 4 bases from V and 8 from J, leaving 17 bases between them. CDR3 DNA: TGTGCCAGCAGCTCACGACCGGGACTACGGGGCTACACCTTC. Its translation is CASSSRPGLRGYTF.

V is TRBV27 and J is TRBJ2-3; D is unresolved. The CDR3 covers 13 residues. The V gene lost 1 base and the J gene lost 6 bases, with 8 bases spanning the gap. CDR1 and CDR2 from the germline V gene are MNHEY and SMNVEV (reference sequence). CDR3: CASSLYLRDTQYF. CDR3 bases: TGTGCCAGCAGTTTATATCTCCGGGATACGCAGTATTTT.

This chain connects TRBV10-1 to TRBJ2-5, with a tentative D call TRBD2 (6 bases). This CDR3 contains 16 residues. CDR1 WNHNN and CDR2 SYGVQD come from the germline V gene (reference sequence). The V gene lost 0 bases and the J gene lost 2 bases, with 13 bases spanning the gap. CDR3 protein: CASSESGRGSQETQYF. For the CDR3, the DNA is TGCGCCAGCAGTGAGTCAGGCCGGGGGAGTCAAGAGACCCAGTACTTC.